The sequence of this T cell receptor (beta chain) was determined in a study of blood T cells in healthy people across ages. Through a sample-barcoded 5' primer and a J-beta primer mix, a second PCR was run for 7 to 11 cycles. One entry per CDR3 protein results from TCRdb running MiXCR on the 5' RACE reads. The sample consists of around 990,000 distinct CDR3 sequences, about 23% of them appearing once. Trimming pared 1 base from V and 8 bases from J, leaving 15 bases between. This CDR3 is 14 amino acids long. Per the germline V gene, CDR1 is DFQATT and CDR2 is SNEGSKA (reference sequence). Isolation recovered at least 6 million PBMCs from every sample. The same data also contributed to another study, on T cells of mothers and their children. From that second work: Study donors consisted of a few healthy Caucasian mothers and their six children.

The receptor's source is a girl aged 2-10 years in good health. J is TRBJ2-1 and V is TRBV20-1, with D possibly TRBD2 on 7 matching bases. The sequencing sample was made of blood. The CDR3 reads CSARGEGGYDEQFF. CDR3 coding DNA: TGCAGTGCTAGAGGGGAGGGGGGGTATGATGAGCAGTTCTTC.